This T cell receptor beta chain was found in a study of blood T cell repertoires in COVID-19. Germline V lookup: CDR1 LNHDA, CDR2 SQIVND (reference sequence). V shed 5 bases and J 7 bases; nucleotides not matched to a gene: 7. The CDR3 has 16 residues. TCRdb's table, derived via immunoSEQ multiplex PCR, lists solely in-frame clones and lacks some. The data show fewer than 120,000 clones, 88% seen once. This sequence joins TRBV19 and TRBJ2-1, with 14 positions matching TRBD2. This receptor was taken from a woman in her 50s with acute or convalescent COVID-19. The sample taken for sequencing was peripheral blood. The CDR3 nucleotides read TGTGCCAGTAGTGGCCGGACTAGCGGGAGGATGAATGAGCAGTTCTTC. Translated, it gives CASSGRTSGRMNEQFF.